The 12 T cell receptor beta chains reported below all come from one sample, sequenced in a study of blood T cell repertoires in COVID-19 (dated by TCRdb to about 2020). Library creation used the immunoSEQ multiplex PCR assay. TCRdb took this table from immuneACCESS and kept in-frame rearrangements with V and J called. Such tables lack part of the clones; where checked against another copy, unresolved V genes explain under half of the gap, and the rest is unexplained. For this sample the table gives fewer than 400,000 clones, of which 85% were detected only once. The ten largest clones add up to approximately 1.9% of the sample. The sample was PBMCs or T cells enriched from blood (not recorded which). Receptors originate from a woman aged 25 to 39 who had been exposed to COVID-19.

The chain employs TRBV7-2 and TRBJ2-5, with a weak D call TRBD1 (6 bases). The CDR3 totals 14 residues. V gave up 5 bases and J gave up 2 bases, with 12 bases separating them. The germline gives CDR1 SGHTA, CDR2 FQGNSA. The CDR3 reads CASSPGQRQETQYF. For the CDR3, the DNA is TGTGCCAGCAGCCCCGGACAGCGACAAGAGACCCAGTACTTC.

The V and J genes are TRBV5-4 and TRBJ2-5; 9 bases align to TRBD2. Germline trimming cut 4 bases from V and 0 bases from J; bases unmatched to any gene: 4. The length of the CDR3 is 15 residues. Germline CDR1 is SGHNT and CDR2 is YYREEE (reference sequence). The CDR3 DNA sequence: TGTGCCAGCAGCCGTAGCGGGGGCTACCAAGAGACCCAGTACTTC. Translating it yields CASSRSGGYQETQYF. The entire variable domain, with the rest obtained from reference TRBV5-4 and TRBJ2-5, is as follows: ETGVTQSPTHLIKTRGQQVTLRCSSQSGHNTVSWYQQALGQGPQFIFQYYREEENGRGNFPPRFSGLQFPNYSSELNVNALELDDSALYLCASSRSGGYQETQYFGPGTRLLVL.

V usage is TRBV2 and J usage is TRBJ1-5; 7 bases line up with TRBD1. Trimming took 4 bases from V and 2 from J; bases not matched to a gene: 5. Germline V gene data show CDR1 as SNHLY and CDR2 as FYNNEI. The CDR3 covers 15 residues. The CDR3, as DNA: TGTGCCAGCAGTGCGACGGGACAGCGCAATCAGCCCCAGCATTTT. This sequence encodes CASSATGQRNQPQHF. Full variable domain (outside the CDR3, taken from reference TRBV2 and TRBJ1-5): EPEVTQTPSHQVTQMGQEVILRCVPISNHLYFYWYRQILGQKVEFLVSFYNNEISEKSEIFDDQFSVERPDGSNFTLKIRSTKLEDSAMYFCASSATGQRNQPQHFGDGTRLSIL.

The rearrangement links TRBV5-1 to TRBJ2-7; 8 bases are shared with TRBD2. J was trimmed by 6 bases and V by 0 bases; bases with no gene match: 8. Germline-derived CDR1 and CDR2 are SGHRS and YFSETQ. This CDR3 spans 15 amino acids. CDR3 nucleotide sequence: TGCGCCAGCAGCTTGGAGGGACTAGTTTTCGGCGAGCAGTACTTC. Its protein product is CASSLEGLVFGEQYF.

The V and J genes are TRBV5-1 and TRBJ2-3; possible D gene TRBD2, 6 bases. CDR1 and CDR2 from the germline V gene are SGHRS and YFSETQ. V was clipped by 3 bases and J by 3 bases, with 14 bases between them. This CDR3 is 15 amino acids long. CDR3 coding DNA: TGCGCCAGCAGCTACGCCGGGAGTATAACAGATACGCAGTATTTT. Protein product: CASSYAGSITDTQYF.

This clone was found a few times. The genes are TRBV2 and TRBJ2-1, with 13 bases matching TRBD2. This CDR3 has 16 residues. Germline trimming cut 6 bases from V and 5 bases from J; bases unmatched to any gene: 7. From germline, CDR1 is SNHLY and CDR2 FYNNEI. In DNA form, the CDR3 reads TGTGCCAGCAGGAGGGGGACTAGCGGGGCAAACAATGAGCAGTTCTTC. As protein: CASRRGTSGANNEQFF.

The chain recombines TRBV27 with TRBJ2-1, with 8 bases aligning to TRBD2. Trimming at V came to 5 bases and at J to 9 bases, leaving 9 bases not matched to a gene. The CDR3 sequence is 14 residues long. Germline CDR1 and CDR2: MNHEY and SMNVEV (reference sequence). CDR3 sequence (DNA): TGTGCCAGCAGTCGCTTGGACGCGGGGGGTGAGCAGTTCTTC. Protein: CASSRLDAGGEQFF.

The chain employs TRBV4-1 and TRBJ1-5; 12 nucleotides agree with TRBD1. Germline assignment: CDR1 MGHRA and CDR2 YSYEKL. The CDR3 contains 17 residues. J was trimmed by 5 bases and V by 3 bases; bases with no gene match: 8. CDR3 nucleotides: TGCGCCAGCAGCCATCCAACCGGGACAGGGGGCTATCAGCCCCAGCATTTT. Its translation is CASSHPTGTGGYQPQHF.

The count of this clone is one. This chain connects TRBV21-1 to TRBJ1-5; the table's D call, TRBD1, was not checked against the DNA. TRBV21-1 is annotated as a pseudogene. The CDR3 consists of 18 residues. CDR3: CASSKEGDRVVSNQPQHF. DNA of the CDR3: TGTGCCAGCAGCAAAGAAGGGGACAGGGTAGTTAGCAATCAGCCCCAGCATTTT.

The chain links TRBV6-5 to TRBJ2-7; 13 bases match TRBD2. Germline V CDR1 and CDR2: MNHEY, SVGAGI. Germline trimming cut 6 bases from V and 2 bases from J; bases unmatched to any gene: 4. The CDR3 runs 15 residues. CDR3 in DNA: TGTGCCAGCAGACCGGGACTAGCGGGACCCTACGAGCAGTACTTC. It is translated as CASRPGLAGPYEQYF.

The V gene is TRBV5-1, the J gene TRBJ2-3, with 8 bases that match TRBD2. Germline CDR1 reads SGHRS; CDR2 reads YFSETQ. Trimming at V came to 4 bases and at J to 1 base, leaving 8 bases not matched to a gene. The CDR3 totals 16 residues. The CDR3: CASSPQGAGGTDTQYF. CDR3 DNA: TGCGCCAGCAGCCCTCAGGGAGCGGGGGGCACAGATACGCAGTATTTT.

The CDR3: CASSRGNNEQFF. CDR3 in DNA: TGTGCCAGCTCAAGAGGGAACAATGAGCAGTTCTTC. The V call is TRBV27, the J call TRBJ2-1; the D gene is possibly TRBD2 (5 bases). The CDR3 is 12 amino acids. V lost 8 bases and J lost 5, with 10 bases in between. Germline CDR1 is MNHEY and CDR2 is SMNVEV (reference sequence).